Listed below are T cell receptor beta chains from one sample, sequenced in a study of T cells in Graves' hyperthyroidism and ophthalmopathy. Via MiXCR, TCRdb re-called the multiplex PCR reads, giving one row per CDR3 protein. Of some 320,000 distinct CDR3 sequences listed, approximately 14% are singletons. The material sequenced was blood. The receptors come from a middle-aged woman with Graves' ophthalmopathy. Each CDR3 is given with its conserved first and last residue. D genes are given only for firm matches.

D: -
length: 13
J: TRBJ2-1
V: TRBV11-2
CDR3: CASSLKTHNEQFF

D: -
length: 13
J: TRBJ2-5
V: TRBV11-1
CDR3: CASSISWGETQYF

D: -
length: 17
J: TRBJ1-6
V: TRBV28
CDR3: CASSLFTGTFNNSPLHF

D: TRBD2
length: 16
J: TRBJ2-1
V: TRBV19
CDR3: CASSLAGTSVQNEQFF

D: TRBD2
length: 17
J: TRBJ2-5
V: TRBV29-1
CDR3: CSVEFWGSSGSQETQYF

D: TRBD1
length: 13
J: TRBJ2-7
V: TRBV6-1
CDR3: CASRRTGYSEQYF

D: TRBD2
length: 15
J: TRBJ2-5
V: TRBV28
CDR3: CASSLYRASGETQYF

D: TRBD1
length: 14
J: TRBJ1-4
V: TRBV11-3
CDR3: CASRVPGQNEKLFF

D: -
length: 15
J: TRBJ1-5
V: TRBV19
CDR3: CASSIRAVGNQPQHF

D: -
length: 14
J: TRBJ1-2
V: TRBV5-8
CDR3: CASSLSGGFYGYTF

D: -
length: 13
J: TRBJ1-5
V: TRBV15
CDR3: CATSIESNQPQHF

D: TRBD1
length: 15
J: TRBJ1-5
V: TRBV7-9
CDR3: CASSPEGARNQPQHF

D: TRBD2
length: 17
J: TRBJ2-5
V: TRBV12-3/TRBV12-4
CDR3: CASSLRLAVMYQETQYF

D: TRBD2
length: 16
J: TRBJ2-1
V: TRBV7-8
CDR3: CASSLGVAGGLNEQFF

D: -
length: 18
J: TRBJ2-3
V: TRBV11-2
CDR3: CASSLEQETLYGADTQYF

D: -
length: 13
J: TRBJ1-5
V: TRBV9
CDR3: CASSVDVNQPQHF

D: TRBD2
length: 14
J: TRBJ2-3
V: TRBV10-3
CDR3: CAISPTSGADTQYF

D: -
length: 11
J: TRBJ1-4
V: TRBV7-9
CDR3: CASSAYEKLFF

D: TRBD2
length: 15
J: TRBJ2-1
V: TRBV20-1
CDR3: CSARPGLAGALEQFF

D: -
length: 14
J: TRBJ2-1
V: TRBV6-2/TRBV6-3
CDR3: CASSFSSGYNEQFF

D: TRBD1
length: 15
J: TRBJ2-6
V: TRBV7-2
CDR3: CASSPGQSGANVLTF

D: TRBD1
length: 15
J: TRBJ2-7
V: TRBV10-2
CDR3: CASSELRTGAYEQYF